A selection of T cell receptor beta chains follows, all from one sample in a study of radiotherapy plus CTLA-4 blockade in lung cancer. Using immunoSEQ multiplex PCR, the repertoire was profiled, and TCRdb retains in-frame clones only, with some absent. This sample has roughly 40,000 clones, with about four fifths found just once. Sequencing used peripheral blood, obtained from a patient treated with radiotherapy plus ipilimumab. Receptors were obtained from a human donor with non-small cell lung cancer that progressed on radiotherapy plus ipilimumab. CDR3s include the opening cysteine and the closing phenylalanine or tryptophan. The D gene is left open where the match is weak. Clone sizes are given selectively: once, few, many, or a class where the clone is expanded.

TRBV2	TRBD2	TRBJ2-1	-	CASSVALTSGGALNEQFF	TGTGCCAGCAGTGTAGCCTTGACTAGCGGGGGGGCTCTCAATGAGCAGTTCTTC
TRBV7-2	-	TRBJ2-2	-	CASSLVGPDTGELFF	TGTGCCAGCAGCTTAGTGGGGCCGGACACCGGGGAGCTGTTTTTT
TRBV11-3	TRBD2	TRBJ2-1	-	CASSSGLADYNEQFF	TGTGCCAGCAGTTCGGGACTAGCGGACTACAATGAGCAGTTCTTC
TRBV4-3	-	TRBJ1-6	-	CASSRGQLNNSPLHF	TGCGCCAGCAGCCGAGGACAGCTGAATAATTCACCCCTCCACTTT
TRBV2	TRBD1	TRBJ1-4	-	CASSLQGANEKLFF	TGTGCCAGCTCCCTACAGGGGGCGAACGAAAAACTGTTTTTT
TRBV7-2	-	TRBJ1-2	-	CASSLERLNGYTF	TGTGCCAGCAGCTTAGAAAGACTAAATGGCTACACCTTC
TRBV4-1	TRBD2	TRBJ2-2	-	CASSQPRGGATGELFF	TGCGCCAGCAGCCAACCACGGGGGGGGGCCACCGGGGAGCTGTTTTTT
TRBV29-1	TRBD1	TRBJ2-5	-	CSVVSTGGETQYF	TGCAGCGTTGTTTCGACAGGGGGAGAGACCCAGTACTTC
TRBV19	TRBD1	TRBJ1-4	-	CASSETGVSTNEKLFF	TGTGCCAGTAGTGAGACAGGGGTATCAACTAATGAAAAACTGTTTTTT
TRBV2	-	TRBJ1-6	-	CASSVEAGNNSPLHF	TGTGCCAGCAGTGTGGAAGCAGGAAATAATTCACCCCTCCACTTT
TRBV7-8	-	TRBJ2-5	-	CASSPARETQYF	TGTGCCAGCAGCCCCGCGCGGGAGACCCAGTACTTC
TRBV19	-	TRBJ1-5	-	CASSIAGDNQPQHF	TGTGCCAGTAGTATAGCGGGGGATAATCAGCCCCAGCATTTT
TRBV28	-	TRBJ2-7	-	CASTQLAGKDEQYF	TGTGCCAGCACCCAGCTGGCAGGGAAGGACGAGCAGTACTTC
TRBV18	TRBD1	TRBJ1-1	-	CASSPSTGVRNTEAFF	TGTGCCAGCTCACCATCCACAGGGGTGAGGAACACTGAAGCTTTCTTT
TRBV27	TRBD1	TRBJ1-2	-	CASSFSTGDGYTF	TGTGCCAGCAGTTTTTCGACAGGGGATGGCTACACCTTC
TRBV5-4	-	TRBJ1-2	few	CASSFGREEKNYGYTF	TGTGCCAGCAGCTTCGGTAGGGAGGAAAAGAACTATGGCTACACCTTC
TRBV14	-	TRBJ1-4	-	CASSQNSLDEKLFF	TGTGCCAGCAGCCAAAACAGTTTGGATGAAAAACTGTTTTTT
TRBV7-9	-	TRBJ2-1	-	CASRSDIYNEQFF	TGTGCCAGCAGATCCGACATCTACAATGAGCAGTTCTTC
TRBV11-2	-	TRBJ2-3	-	CASSLVSRTDTQYF	TGTGCCAGCAGCTTAGTATCCAGGACAGATACGCAGTATTTT
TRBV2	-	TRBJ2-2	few	CASTGGGGHTGELFF	TGTGCCAGCACCGGGGGTGGGGGTCACACCGGGGAGCTGTTTTTT
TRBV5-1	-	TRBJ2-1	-	CASSLLGNDEQFF	TGCGCCAGCAGCTTGCTCGGGAACGATGAGCAGTTCTTC
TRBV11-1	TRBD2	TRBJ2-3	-	CASSPVAGGLLSQYF	TGTGCCAGCAGCCCGGTAGCGGGGGGGCTTCTTTCGCAGTATTTT
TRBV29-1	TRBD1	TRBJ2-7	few	CSVGQGLSEQYF	TGCAGCGTTGGACAGGGTTTAAGCGAGCAGTACTTC
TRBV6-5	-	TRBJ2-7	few	CASSYSRESSYEQYF	TGTGCCAGCAGTTACTCCCGGGAGAGCTCCTACGAGCAGTACTTC
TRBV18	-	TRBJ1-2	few	CASSTNMAGEGYTF	TGTGCCAGCTCGACCAATATGGCAGGGGAAGGCTACACCTTC